This is a list of T cell receptor beta chains from one sample in a study of a mutant IDH1 vaccine in newly diagnosed glioma. Here immunoSEQ multiplex PCR was the method, and the copy in TCRdb shows in-frame clones only, minus some. This sample has about 94,000 clones; roughly 86% occur once, and the top ten carry roughly 0.78%. Their specific antigens are unknown. The sequences come from PBMCs, collected from a glioma patient whose treatment included an IDH1 peptide vaccine. These receptors all come from a woman between 50 and 59 years old with glioma. Both conserved end residues are trimmed from each CDR3.

v_gene: TRBV4-2; j_gene: TRBJ2-1; CDR3aa: ASSQDPFGGGEQF
v_gene: TRBV7-8; j_gene: TRBJ2-7; CDR3aa: ASSVIAHEQY
v_gene: TRBV30; j_gene: TRBJ2-2; CDR3aa: AWSVGGELF
v_gene: TRBV29-1; j_gene: TRBJ2-7; CDR3aa: SVTKRQGAAFEQY
v_gene: TRBV5-1; j_gene: TRBJ2-1; CDR3aa: ASSSPQGGVNEQF
v_gene: TRBV10-2; j_gene: TRBJ2-7; CDR3aa: ASSEYGGGNYEQY
v_gene: TRBV4-2; j_gene: TRBJ1-1; CDR3aa: ASSPQGTEAF
v_gene: TRBV7-9; j_gene: TRBJ2-1; CDR3aa: ASSSTSGRDNEQF
v_gene: TRBV9; j_gene: TRBJ2-7; CDR3aa: ASSVLAGETYEQY
v_gene: TRBV25-1; j_gene: TRBJ1-1; CDR3aa: ASGGRGTNTEAF
v_gene: TRBV6-5; j_gene: TRBJ1-5; CDR3aa: ASSQYRGPQH
v_gene: TRBV27; j_gene: TRBJ2-7; CDR3aa: ASSSERVGAYEQY
v_gene: TRBV5-6; j_gene: TRBJ2-5; CDR3aa: ASNSPGQETQY
v_gene: TRBV10-1; j_gene: TRBJ2-7; CDR3aa: ASSESPSYEQY
v_gene: TRBV9; j_gene: TRBJ2-1; CDR3aa: ASSPEQF
v_gene: TRBV9; j_gene: TRBJ2-7; CDR3aa: ASSVEVLAGGNEQY
v_gene: TRBV10-1; j_gene: TRBJ2-1; CDR3aa: ASSEASGRNEQF
v_gene: TRBV5-1; j_gene: TRBJ2-2; CDR3aa: ASSNAGVTGELF
v_gene: TRBV10-3; j_gene: TRBJ1-3; CDR3aa: ATRGQALGNTIY
v_gene: TRBV18; j_gene: TRBJ2-7; CDR3aa: ASSPGEAYEQY
v_gene: TRBV5-1; j_gene: -; CDR3aa: ASSLALAARGGEQY
v_gene: TRBV5-1; j_gene: TRBJ2-5; CDR3aa: ASSRGRGGKEETQY
v_gene: TRBV27; j_gene: TRBJ1-6; CDR3aa: ASSPRGVDSALSPLH
v_gene: TRBV6-5; j_gene: TRBJ1-5; CDR3aa: ASSYRLGVGQPQH